These 18 T cell receptor beta chains share one sample of origin, sequenced in a study of early T cells in non-severe SARS-CoV-2 infection. TCRdb passed the 5' RACE reads through MiXCR, listing each CDR3 protein once. The sample lists about 80,000 distinct CDR3 sequences, around a tenth occurring once. The sample consisted of whole blood. The origin of the receptors is an adult who was a healthcare worker with PCR-confirmed SARS-CoV-2 infection or an uninfected control (not recorded which).

This clonotype was observed at least ten times. V is TRBV5-4 and J is TRBJ1-1; D is unclear. Germline V lookup: CDR1 SGHNT, CDR2 YYREEE (reference sequence). The CDR3 runs to 14 residues. V lost 0 bases and J lost 2, with 8 bases in between. Written as DNA, the CDR3 is TGTGCCAGCAGCTTGGCCGCGAAAAACACTGAAGCTTTCTTT. Translating it yields CASSLAAKNTEAFF.

This clonotype appeared many times. The chain uses TRBV28 and TRBJ1-1; D gene ambiguous. V was trimmed by 6 bases and J by 2 bases, leaving 10 bases between them. Germline lookup yields CDR1 MDHEN and CDR2 SYDVKM. The CDR3 runs to 13 residues. CDR3 protein: CASRDRLNTEAFF. For the CDR3, the DNA is TGTGCCAGCAGGGACCGTCTTAACACTGAAGCTTTCTTT. The entire variable domain, with the rest obtained from reference TRBV28 and TRBJ1-1, is as follows: DVKVTQSSRYLVKRTGEKVFLECVQDMDHENMFWYRQDPGLGLRLIYFSYDVKMKEKGDIPEGYSVSREKKERFSLILESASTNQTSMYLCASRDRLNTEAFFGQGTRLTVV.

This clonotype was observed at least ten times. The rearrangement joins TRBV12-3 or TRBV12-4 to TRBJ1-1; 10 nucleotides agree with TRBD1. The ends lost 5 bases at V and 10 bases at J; junction bases unmatched: 7. This CDR3 contains 13 residues. The CDR3: CASSPRTGGRAFF. CDR3 in DNA: TGTGCCAGCAGTCCCAGGACAGGGGGGAGAGCTTTCTTT.

This clonotype has a handful of counts. The chain recombines TRBV20-1 with TRBJ1-1; 11 bases align to TRBD1. The CDR3 sequence is 14 residues long. Germline lookup yields CDR1 DFQATT and CDR2 SNEGSKA (reference sequence). CDR3 protein: CGRDRGLRDTEAFF. The DNA of the CDR3 is TGCGGCCGGGACAGGGGGTTACGGGACACTGAAGCTTTCTTT.

V is TRBV3-1 and J is TRBJ2-7; D gene unclear. V lost 1 base to trimming and J lost 1 base, with 2 bases between them. Germline assignment: CDR1 LGHDT and CDR2 YNNKEL (reference sequence). The CDR3 has 12 amino acids. The CDR3 DNA reads TGTGCCAGCAGCCAAGGGTCCTACGAGCAGTACTTC. Its translation is CASSQGSYEQYF.

The CDR3 nucleotides read TGTGCCAGCGGAGAGGCAGGGACAAGCTATGGCTACACCTTC. Protein product: CASGEAGTSYGYTF. The rearrangement uses TRBV6-1 and TRBJ1-2; possibly TRBD1 for D (6 bases). The V end lost 8 bases, the J end lost 4 bases, and 17 bases lay between the germline ends. Germline assignment: CDR1 MNHNS and CDR2 SASEGT. This CDR3 spans 14 amino acids.

This clonotype has ten or more counts. This rearrangement joins TRBV7-9 to TRBJ2-3; no reliable D call. Trimming cost V 1 base and J 9 bases, with 2 bases left between them. The CDR3 is 10 residues long. The germline gives CDR1 SEHNR, CDR2 FQNEAQ (reference sequence). Here the CDR3 reads CASSLETQYF. In DNA form, the CDR3 reads TGTGCCAGCAGCTTAGAGACGCAGTATTTT.

This clonotype has a count of ten or more. The chain links TRBV28 to TRBJ1-6; D is possibly TRBD1 (5 bases). Germline V gene sequence: CDR1 MDHEN, CDR2 SYDVKM. The CDR3 totals 14 residues. V was clipped by 5 bases and J by 10 bases, with 15 bases between them. The CDR3 region is CASSPPSRGSPLHF. CDR3 DNA sequence: TGTGCCAGCAGTCCTCCTTCACGGGGCTCACCCCTCCACTTT.

This clonotype was seen repeatedly, ten times or more. The chain uses TRBV28 and TRBJ1-1; D possibly corresponds to TRBD1 (5 bases). V lost 5 bases and J lost 4, with 14 bases in between. CDR3 size: 14 residues. Germline CDR1 and CDR2: MDHEN and SYDVKM. The CDR3, as DNA: TGTGCCAGCAGTACATCGTGGGACGGCACTGAAGCTTTCTTT. Translating it yields CASSTSWDGTEAFF. Supplemented by reference TRBV28 and TRBJ1-1, the full variable domain reads DVKVTQSSRYLVKRTGEKVFLECVQDMDHENMFWYRQDPGLGLRLIYFSYDVKMKEKGDIPEGYSVSREKKERFSLILESASTNQTSMYLCASSTSWDGTEAFFGQGTRLTVV.

The rearrangement links TRBV3-1 to TRBJ1-4; TRBD1 might be the D (6 bases). The V and J ends lost 2 bases and 5 bases respectively, with 24 bases between them. Looked up from germline, CDR1 is LGHDT and CDR2 is YNNKEL (reference sequence). The CDR3 has 19 residues. CDR3 protein: CASSQFLGATGLTNEKLFF. CDR3 nucleotide sequence: TGTGCCAGCAGCCAATTTTTAGGGGCGACAGGCCTTACGAATGAAAAACTGTTTTTT.

This clonotype was counted many times. CDR3: CASSALDTQYF. The CDR3 nucleotides are TGTGCCAGCAGTGCCCTCGATACGCAGTATTTT. The rearrangement joins TRBV6-6 to TRBJ2-3; D is ambiguous. The V end was cut by 5 bases, the J end by 6 bases, with 6 bases between. Germline V gene sequence: CDR1 MNHNY, CDR2 SVGAGI (reference sequence). The CDR3 consists of 11 residues.

The chain carries TRBV7-9 and TRBJ2-4, with 11 bases matching TRBD2. The CDR3 consists of 19 residues. Germline loops: CDR1 SEHNR, CDR2 FQNEAQ (reference sequence). V dropped 7 bases and J dropped 0; count of bases not matched to a gene: 14. The CDR3 loop reads CASTRYGTSGAVAKNIQYF. The CDR3 nucleotides read TGTGCCAGCACAAGGTACGGGACTAGCGGAGCTGTAGCCAAAAACATTCAGTACTTC. Full variable domain (missing parts from reference TRBV7-9 and TRBJ2-4): DTGVSQNPRHKITKRGQNVTFRCDPISEHNRLYWYRQTLGQGPEFLTYFQNEAQLEKSRLLSDRFSAERPKGSFSTLEIQRTEQGDSAMYLCASTRYGTSGAVAKNIQYFGAGTRLSVL.

This clonotype was observed many times. V gene TRBV7-2 combines with J gene TRBJ1-2; no reliable D call. This CDR3 has 13 amino acids. V was trimmed by 1 base and J by 2 bases, leaving 5 bases between them. Germline V gene lookup returns CDR1 SGHTA and CDR2 FQGNSA. CDR3 in DNA: TGTGCCAGCAGCTTAGAAGGAAACTATGGCTACACCTTC. It translates to CASSLEGNYGYTF.

This clonotype was observed a single time. The V call is TRBV7-2, the J call TRBJ2-3; D remains ambiguous. CDR1 SGHTA and CDR2 FQGNSA come from the germline V gene. Trimming removed 5 bases from V and 5 bases from J, with 8 bases in between. This CDR3 is 12 amino acids long. CDR3: CASSPVGDTQYF. Written as DNA, the CDR3 is TGTGCCAGCAGCCCAGTCGGAGATACGCAGTATTTT.

This clonotype has just a few counts. The CDR3 sequence: CASSLGPGTIYEQYF. CDR3 DNA sequence: TGTGCCAGCAGTTTAGGTCCCGGGACAATCTACGAGCAGTACTTC. J is TRBJ2-7 and V is TRBV27, with a weak D call TRBD1 (6 bases). There are 15 residues in the CDR3. The germline CDR1 and CDR2 sequences are MNHEY and SMNVEV (reference sequence). Between the trimmed V and J ends, which lost 2 bases and 3 bases, there was a span of 14 bases.

This clonotype has a handful of counts. CDR3 in amino acids: CASSYFLDGDYGYTF. For the CDR3, the DNA is TGTGCCAGCAGTTACTTCCTGGACGGAGACTATGGCTACACCTTC. The J gene is TRBJ1-2, the V gene TRBV6-6; D is unclear. Trimming removed 1 base from V and 3 bases from J, with 12 bases in between. CDR3 length: 15 residues. Germline V gene lookup returns CDR1 MNHNY and CDR2 SVGAGI (reference sequence).

This clonotype was detected ten times or more. The V and J genes are TRBV5-1 and TRBJ2-3, with 10 bases identical to TRBD2. The CDR3 extends over 15 amino acids. Germline assignment: CDR1 SGHRS and CDR2 YFSETQ. Unmatched junction bases numbered 3, after V lost 2 bases and J lost 3 bases. The CDR3 reads CASSFGTSVTDTQYF. In nucleotides, the CDR3 is TGCGCCAGCAGCTTTGGGACTAGCGTTACAGATACGCAGTATTTT.

This clonotype occurred many times. The rearrangement joins TRBV12-3 or TRBV12-4 to TRBJ2-1; the match to TRBD1 covers 9 bases. This CDR3 spans 11 amino acids. With V trimmed by 9 bases and J by 9 bases, 3 bases remained unmatched. CDR3 residues: CASRDRVEQFF. Here the CDR3 DNA reads TGTGCCAGTCGGGACAGGGTTGAGCAGTTCTTC.